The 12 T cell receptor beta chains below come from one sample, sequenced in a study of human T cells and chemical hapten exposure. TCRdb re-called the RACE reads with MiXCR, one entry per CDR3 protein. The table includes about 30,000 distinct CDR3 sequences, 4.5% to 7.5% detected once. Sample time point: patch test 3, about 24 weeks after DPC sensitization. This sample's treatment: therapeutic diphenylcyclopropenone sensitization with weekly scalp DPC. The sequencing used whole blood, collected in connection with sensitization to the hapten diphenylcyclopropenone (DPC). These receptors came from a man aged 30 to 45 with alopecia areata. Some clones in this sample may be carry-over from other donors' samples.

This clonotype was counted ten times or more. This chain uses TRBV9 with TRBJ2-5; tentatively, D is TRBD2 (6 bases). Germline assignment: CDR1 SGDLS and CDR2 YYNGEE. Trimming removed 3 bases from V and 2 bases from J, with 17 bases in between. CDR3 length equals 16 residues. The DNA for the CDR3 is TGTGCCAGCAGCGCCCGGGACTCCCTACGACAAGAGACCCAGTACTTC. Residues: CASSARDSLRQETQYF.

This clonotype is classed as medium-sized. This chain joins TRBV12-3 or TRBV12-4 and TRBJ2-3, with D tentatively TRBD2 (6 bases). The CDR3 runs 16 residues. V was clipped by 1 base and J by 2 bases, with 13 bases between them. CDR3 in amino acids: CASSLGAGVNTDTQYF. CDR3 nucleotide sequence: TGTGCCAGCAGTTTAGGAGCGGGCGTAAACACAGATACGCAGTATTTT.

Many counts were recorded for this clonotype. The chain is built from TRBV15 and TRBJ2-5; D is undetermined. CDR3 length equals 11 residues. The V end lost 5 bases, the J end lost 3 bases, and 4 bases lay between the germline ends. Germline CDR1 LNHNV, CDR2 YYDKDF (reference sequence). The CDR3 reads CATSLKETQYF. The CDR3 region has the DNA TGTGCCACCAGCTTAAAAGAGACCCAGTACTTC.

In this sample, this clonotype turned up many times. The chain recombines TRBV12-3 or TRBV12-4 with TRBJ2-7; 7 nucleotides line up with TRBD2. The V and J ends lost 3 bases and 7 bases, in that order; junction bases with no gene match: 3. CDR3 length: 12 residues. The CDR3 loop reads CASSFPGLEQYF. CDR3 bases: TGTGCCAGCAGTTTCCCGGGACTAGAGCAGTACTTC.

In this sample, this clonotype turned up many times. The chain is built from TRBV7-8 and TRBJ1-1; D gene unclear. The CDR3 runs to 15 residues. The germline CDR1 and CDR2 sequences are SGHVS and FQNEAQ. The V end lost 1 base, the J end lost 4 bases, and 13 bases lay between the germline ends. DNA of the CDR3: TGTGCCAGCAGCTTAGGGCTAACGTCGAGCACTGAAGCTTTCTTT. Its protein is CASSLGLTSSTEAFF.

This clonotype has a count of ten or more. CDR3 nucleotides: TGCAGTGCTAGATGGACAGGGGAGTATGGCTACACCTTC. Translated: CSARWTGEYGYTF. V usage is TRBV20-1 and J usage is TRBJ1-2; TRBD1 aligns across 9 bases. The CDR3 loop spans 13 amino acids. Germline loops: CDR1 DFQATT, CDR2 SNEGSKA (reference sequence). Trimming took 2 bases from V and 5 from J; bases not matched to a gene: 3.

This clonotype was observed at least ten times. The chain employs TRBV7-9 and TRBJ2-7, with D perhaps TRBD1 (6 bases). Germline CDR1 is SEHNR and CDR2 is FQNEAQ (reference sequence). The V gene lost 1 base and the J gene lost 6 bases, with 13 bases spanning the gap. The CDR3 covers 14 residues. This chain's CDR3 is CASSLVQGQVEQYF. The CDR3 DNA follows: TGTGCCAGCAGCTTAGTACAGGGTCAGGTCGAGCAGTACTTC.

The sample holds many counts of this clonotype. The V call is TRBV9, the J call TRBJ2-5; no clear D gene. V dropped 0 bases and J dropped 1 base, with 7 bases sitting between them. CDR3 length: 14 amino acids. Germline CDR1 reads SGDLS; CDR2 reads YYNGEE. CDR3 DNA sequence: TGTGCCAGCAGCGTAGACAGTGCCCAAGAGACCCAGTACTTC. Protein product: CASSVDSAQETQYF.

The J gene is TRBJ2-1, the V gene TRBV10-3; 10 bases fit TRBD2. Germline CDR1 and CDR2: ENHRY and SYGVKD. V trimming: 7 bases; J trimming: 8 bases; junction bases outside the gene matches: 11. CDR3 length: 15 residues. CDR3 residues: CAIMWRAGGGDEQFF. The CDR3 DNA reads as TGTGCCATCATGTGGAGAGCGGGAGGGGGCGATGAGCAGTTCTTC.

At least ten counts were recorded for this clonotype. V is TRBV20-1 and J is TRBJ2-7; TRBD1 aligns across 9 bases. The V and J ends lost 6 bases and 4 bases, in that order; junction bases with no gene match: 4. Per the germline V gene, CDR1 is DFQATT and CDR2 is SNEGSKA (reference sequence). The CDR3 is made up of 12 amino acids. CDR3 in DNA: TGCAGTGCCTACGACAGGGGGTACGAGCAGTACTTC. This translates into CSAYDRGYEQYF.

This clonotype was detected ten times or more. Here the CDR3 reads CASSMGVAGGNTDTQYF. The CDR3 region has the DNA TGTGCCAGTAGCATGGGGGTAGCGGGAGGGAACACAGATACGCAGTATTTT. The genes are TRBV19 and TRBJ2-3; TRBD2 aligns across 11 bases. V gave up 6 bases and J gave up 2 bases; unmatched junction bases: 10. There are 17 residues in the CDR3. Germline assignment: CDR1 LNHDA and CDR2 SQIVND (reference sequence). The whole variable domain, remainder taken from reference TRBV19 and TRBJ2-3, is DGGITQSPKYLFRKEGQNVTLSCEQNLNHDAMYWYRQDPGQGLRLIYYSQIVNDFQKGDIAEGYSVSREKKESFPLTVTSAQKNPTAFYLCASSMGVAGGNTDTQYFGPGTRLTVL.

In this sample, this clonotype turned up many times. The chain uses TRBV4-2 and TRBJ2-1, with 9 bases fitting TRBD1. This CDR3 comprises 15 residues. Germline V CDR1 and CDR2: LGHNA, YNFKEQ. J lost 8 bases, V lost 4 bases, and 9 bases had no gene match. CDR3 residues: CASSRQQGASDEQFF. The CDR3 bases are TGTGCCAGCAGCCGACAACAGGGGGCGAGCGATGAGCAGTTCTTC.